The source of this T cell receptor (beta chain) is a study of cytomegalovirus exposure and HLA in healthy donors. Study-level results: Later analysis revealed greater clonal expansion in HLA-associated TCR beta chains than in equally common others. In a later analysis, common viral pathogens appeared linked to several of the most significant clusters.

Germline CDR1 is SGHTA and CDR2 is FQGNSA. V trimming: 5 bases; J trimming: 10 bases; junction bases outside the gene matches: 11. The CDR3 extends over 14 amino acids. Turning to this clone: The antigen remains unidentified.

13 Jbeta primers and 60 Vbeta primers were used for the PCR. TCRdb's table, derived via immunoSEQ multiplex PCR, lists solely in-frame clones and lacks some. The sample comprises 200,000 to 250,000 clones, around 80% of which are singletons, and roughly 0.71% rests with the top ten. The rearrangement links TRBV7-2 to TRBJ1-1; TRBD1 aligns across 9 bases. This receptor was taken from a boy aged 2 to 10 in good health and CMV-seronegative. The sample was PBMCs. CDR3 nucleotides: TGTGCCAGCAGCACACAGGGGGCGGCCTCTGGAGCTTTCTTT. It translates to CASSTQGAASGAFF.